This entry lists 21 T cell receptor beta chains sequenced from one sample in a study of blood T cells in healthy people across ages. PCR was performed a second time for 7 to 11 cycles using a sample-barcoded 5' primer and a J-beta primer mix. MiXCR, applied by TCRdb to the 5' RACE reads, yields one record per CDR3 protein. The sample has hundreds of thousands of distinct CDR3 sequences; 48% are singletons. The sequencing sample was made of blood. These receptors came from a man aged 25-45 years in good health.

The rearrangement uses TRBV27 and TRBJ1-4; a weak D match, TRBD1 (6 bases). Per germline, CDR1 MNHEY and CDR2 SMNVEV (reference sequence). Trimming removed 2 bases at V and 8 bases at J, with 9 bases between. CDR3 length equals 13 residues. The CDR3 protein is CASSLRGTEKLFF. The CDR3 DNA follows: TGTGCCAGCAGTTTAAGGGGGACAGAAAAACTGTTTTTT.

This clonotype was found a few times. This chain uses TRBV6-5 with TRBJ2-7; D is possibly TRBD2 (5 bases). The V and J ends lost 6 bases and 2 bases respectively, with 11 bases between them. From germline, CDR1 is MNHEY and CDR2 SVGAGI. CDR3 length: 13 amino acids. The CDR3 sequence is CASRDSDAYEQYF. The CDR3 DNA is TGTGCCAGCAGGGACTCAGATGCCTACGAGCAGTACTTC.

A few counts support this clonotype. The V call is TRBV21-1, the J call TRBJ2-4. TRBV21-1 has pseudogene status. The CDR3 loop spans 13 amino acids. This CDR3 is CASRKRPKNIQYF. The CDR3 DNA reads TGTGCCAGCCGAAAGCGGCCCAAAAACATTCAGTACTTC.

This clonotype was found once. The J gene is TRBJ2-2, the V gene TRBV21-1; the DNA was not compared with TRBD1, the D call given in the table. TRBV21-1 is deemed a pseudogene. The CDR3 length is 15 residues. CDR3 loop: CASSPRGQGAGELFF. CDR3 DNA sequence: TGTGCCAGCAGCCCAAGGGGACAGGGGGCCGGGGAGCTGTTTTTT.

This clonotype was recorded a few times. V gene TRBV7-3 combines with J gene TRBJ2-1; TRBD2 matches 7 bases. In germline, CDR1 is SGHTA, CDR2 FQGTGA. V shed 5 bases, J shed 0 bases, and the junction held 7 bases outside the gene matches. This CDR3 has 16 residues. This CDR3 reads CASSRAGDSSYNEQFF. The CDR3 DNA follows: TGTGCCAGCAGCCGCGCGGGGGACTCCTCCTACAATGAGCAGTTCTTC.

The chain carries TRBV10-3 and TRBJ2-1; the match to TRBD2 covers 11 bases. V lost 4 bases to trimming and J lost 10 bases; unmatched junction nucleotides: 9. Germline-derived CDR1 and CDR2 are ENHRY and SYGVKD. CDR3 size: 15 residues. In nucleotides, the CDR3 is TGTGCCATCAGTGGTACTAGCGGGGGCTCCTACGAGCAGTTCTTC. Translating gives CAISGTSGGSYEQFF.

The chain carries TRBV6-6 and TRBJ2-3, with TRBD2 matching 9 bases. V gave up 5 bases and J gave up 0 bases; unmatched junction bases: 9. The CDR3 consists of 17 residues. CDR1 MNHNY and CDR2 SVGAGI come from the germline V gene (reference sequence). The CDR3 DNA follows: TGTGCCAGCAGTCCAGCAAGGCGGGGGGGAAGCACAGATACGCAGTATTTT. The encoded protein is CASSPARRGGSTDTQYF.

The genes are TRBV12-3 or TRBV12-4 and TRBJ2-7; 14 bases align to TRBD2. The DNA end favors TRBJ2-5, so the J call may be wrong. The CDR3 runs 15 residues. CDR3 in amino acids: CASSFGTSGGKTQYF. DNA for the CDR3: TGTGCCAGCAGTTTTGGGACTAGCGGGGGAAAGACCCAGTACTTC.

This clonotype turned up a few times. The rearrangement joins TRBV27 to TRBJ2-7; the D call may be TRBD1 or TRBD2 (5 bases each). CDR3 length: 14 residues. From germline, CDR1 is MNHEY and CDR2 SMNVEV (reference sequence). Trimming pared 5 bases from V and 9 bases from J, leaving 20 bases between. CDR3 region: CASSAYTGPLGQYF. The CDR3 bases are TGTGCCAGCAGTGCGTACACGGGGCCCCTAGGGCAGTACTTC.

This clonotype was found a few times. J is TRBJ2-7 and V is TRBV29-1; TRBD1 aligns across 11 bases. V shed 4 bases, J shed 6 bases, and the junction held 5 bases outside the gene matches. There are 13 residues in the CDR3. Looked up from germline, CDR1 is SQVTM and CDR2 is ANQGSEA. As DNA, the CDR3 is TGCAGCGTTGTGCCGGGACAGGGGGGCGAGCAGTACTTC. Translating it yields CSVVPGQGGEQYF.

The rearrangement links TRBV15 to TRBJ1-2; 10 bases line up with TRBD1. CDR3 length equals 15 residues. Germline V CDR1 and CDR2: LNHNV, YYDKDF (reference sequence). Germline trimming cut 1 base from V and 4 bases from J; bases unmatched to any gene: 3. Written as DNA, the CDR3 is TGTGCCACCAGCAGAGGACAGGGGGCCCTCTATGGCTACACCTTC. Protein: CATSRGQGALYGYTF.

Many counts were recorded for this clonotype. The V call is TRBV7-2, the J call TRBJ2-3, with no clear D. This CDR3 comprises 13 residues. Trimming removed 1 base from V and 7 bases from J, with 9 bases in between. Per germline, CDR1 SGHTA and CDR2 FQGNSA. In DNA form, the CDR3 reads TGTGCCAGCAGCTTAGAAATCGCGAATACGCAGTATTTT. The encoded protein is CASSLEIANTQYF. Based on the CDR3 plus reference TRBV7-2 and TRBJ2-3, the full variable domain is GAGVSQSPSNKVTEKGKDVELRCDPISGHTALYWYRQSLGQGLEFLIYFQGNSAPDKSGLPSDRFSAERTGGSVSTLTIQRTQQEDSAVYLCASSLEIANTQYFGPGTRLTVL.

The rearrangement links TRBV11-3 to TRBJ2-7; 12 nucleotides match TRBD1. Looked up from germline, CDR1 is SGHNT and CDR2 is YENEEA. The CDR3 spans 14 residues. The trim removed 6 bases at V and 5 bases at J, leaving 5 bases unmatched. In DNA form, the CDR3 reads TGTGCCAGCAGATCCGGGACAGGGGGCCACGAGCAGTACTTC. Its translation is CASRSGTGGHEQYF.

The genes are TRBV12-3 or TRBV12-4 and TRBJ2-7; 8 bases match TRBD2. The CDR3 runs 14 residues. V trimming: 6 bases; J trimming: 6 bases; junction bases outside the gene matches: 10. The chain's CDR3 is CASSRATSDREQYF. CDR3 coding DNA: TGTGCCAGCAGCAGAGCGACTAGCGATCGCGAGCAGTACTTC.

The rearrangement links TRBV27 to TRBJ2-7; weak D call: TRBD2 (7 bases). Trimming stripped 6 bases from V and 0 bases from J, with 15 bases between. The CDR3 sequence is 15 residues long. Per germline, CDR1 MNHEY and CDR2 SMNVEV (reference sequence). Here the CDR3 DNA reads TGTGCCAGCAGGCTTGGCGGGGGCAGCTCCTACGAGCAGTACTTC. It yields the protein CASRLGGGSSYEQYF.

This clonotype was detected ten times or more. Given a much more abundant clone one base away, this may be a read error. This chain joins TRBV28 and TRBJ2-5; D may correspond to TRBD1 or TRBD2 (5 bases each). CDR1 is MDHEN and CDR2 is SYDVKM in the germline V gene. Trimming shortened V by 5 bases and J by 4 bases, and 11 bases separated the two germline ends. CDR3 length: 13 amino acids. CDR3 amino acids: CASSRGAGETQYF. The CDR3 region has the DNA TGTGCCAGCAGTCGAGGGGCAGGAGAGACCCAGTACTTC.

This clonotype was recorded a few times. The chain joins TRBV12-3 or TRBV12-4 to TRBJ1-4, with D maybe TRBD1 (5 bases). This CDR3 comprises 15 residues. V was shortened by 5 bases and J by 6 bases, with 16 bases between the two germline ends. CDR3: CASSPYLGGDEKLFF. CDR3 DNA: TGTGCCAGCAGTCCTTACTTAGGAGGGGATGAAAAACTGTTTTTT.

The chain links TRBV7-2 to TRBJ2-4; 7 bases map to TRBD1. The CDR3 has 18 residues. The germline gives CDR1 SGHTA, CDR2 FQGNSA. Germline trimming cut 5 bases from V and 0 bases from J; bases unmatched to any gene: 13. The CDR3 bases are TGTGCCAGCAGCCGCCTCCGGGACAGTGAACTAGCCAAAAACATTCAGTACTTC. This translates into CASSRLRDSELAKNIQYF. Together with reference TRBV7-2 and TRBJ2-4, the CDR3 gives the full variable domain: GAGVSQSPSNKVTEKGKDVELRCDPISGHTALYWYRQSLGQGLEFLIYFQGNSAPDKSGLPSDRFSAERTGGSVSTLTIQRTQQEDSAVYLCASSRLRDSELAKNIQYFGAGTRLSVL.

This sequence joins TRBV24-1 and TRBJ2-3; D uncertain. The V gene lost 9 bases and the J gene lost 3 bases, with 15 bases spanning the gap. Germline V gives CDR1 KGHDR, CDR2 SFDVKD. The CDR3 spans 14 residues. CDR3 protein: CATRAPRETDTQYF. CDR3 nucleotide sequence: TGTGCCACCCGGGCCCCTAGGGAAACAGATACGCAGTATTTT.

This clonotype showed up just a few times. The CDR3 bases are TGTGCCACCAGCAGAGTAGGCCAGTCCTACAATGAGCAGTTCTTC. This encodes CATSRVGQSYNEQFF. This chain uses TRBV15 with TRBJ2-1; D remains unclear. The length of the CDR3 is 15 residues. CDR1 and CDR2 (germline): LNHNV, YYDKDF (reference sequence). V was shortened by 1 base and J by 1 base, with 8 bases between the two germline ends.

About this clonotype: This may be a read error: a much more frequent sequence differs by one nucleotide. The V gene is TRBV7-3, the J gene TRBJ1-1, with a tentative D call TRBD1 (5 bases). CDR1 SGHTA and CDR2 FQGTGA come from the germline V gene. Deletions cut 6 bases from V and 1 base from J, with 9 bases between. This CDR3 comprises 13 residues. CDR3 DNA sequence: TGTGCCAGCAGGGGGACGGGGAACACTGAAGCTTTCTTT. This gives the protein CASRGTGNTEAFF.